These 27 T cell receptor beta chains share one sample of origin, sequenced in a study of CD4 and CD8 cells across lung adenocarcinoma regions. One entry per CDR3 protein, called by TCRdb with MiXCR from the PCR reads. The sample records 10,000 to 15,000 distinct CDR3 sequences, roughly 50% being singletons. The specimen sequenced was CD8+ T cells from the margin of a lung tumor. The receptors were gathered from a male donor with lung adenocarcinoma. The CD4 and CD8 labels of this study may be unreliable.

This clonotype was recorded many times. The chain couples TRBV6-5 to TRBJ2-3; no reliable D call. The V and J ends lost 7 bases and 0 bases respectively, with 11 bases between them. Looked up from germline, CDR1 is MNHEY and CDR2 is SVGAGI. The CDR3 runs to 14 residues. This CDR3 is CASTWRRSTDTQYF. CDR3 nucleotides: TGTGCCAGCACCTGGCGACGGAGCACAGATACGCAGTATTTT.

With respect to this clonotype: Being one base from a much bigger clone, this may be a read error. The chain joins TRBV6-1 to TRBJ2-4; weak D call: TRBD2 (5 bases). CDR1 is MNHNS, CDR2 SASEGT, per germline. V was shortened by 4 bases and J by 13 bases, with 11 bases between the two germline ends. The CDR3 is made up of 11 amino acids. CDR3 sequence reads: CASSAGYEQYF. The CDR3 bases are TGTGCCAGCAGTGCGGGGTATGAGCAGTACTTC.

The DNA for the CDR3 is TGTGCCACCCGAGACCTAGCGGAAGGCACAGATACGCAGTATTTT. This sequence encodes CATRDLAEGTDTQYF. This chain uses TRBV19 with TRBJ2-3, with 7 bases fitting TRBD2. Germline CDR1 LNHDA, CDR2 SQIVND (reference sequence). The CDR3 consists of 15 residues. Losses at the gene ends were 10 bases for V and 1 base for J; bases not matched to a gene: 11.

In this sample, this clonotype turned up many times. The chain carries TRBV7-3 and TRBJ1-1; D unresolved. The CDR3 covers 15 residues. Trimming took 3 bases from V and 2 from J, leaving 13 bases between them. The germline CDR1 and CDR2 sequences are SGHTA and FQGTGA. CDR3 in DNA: TGTGCCAGCAGCTTGTTAGCTAGCTCTAACACTGAAGCTTTCTTT. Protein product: CASSLLASSNTEAFF.

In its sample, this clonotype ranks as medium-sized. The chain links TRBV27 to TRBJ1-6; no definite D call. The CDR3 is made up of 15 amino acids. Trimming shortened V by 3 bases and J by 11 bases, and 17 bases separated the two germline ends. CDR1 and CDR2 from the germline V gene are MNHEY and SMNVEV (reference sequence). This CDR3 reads CASSFYSNLGTPLHF. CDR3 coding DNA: TGTGCCAGCAGTTTCTACTCTAACCTGGGAACACCCCTCCACTTT.

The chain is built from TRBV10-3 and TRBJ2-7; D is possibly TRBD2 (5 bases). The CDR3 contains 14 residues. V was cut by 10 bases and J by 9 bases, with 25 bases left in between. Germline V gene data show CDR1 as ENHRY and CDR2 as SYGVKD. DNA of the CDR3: TGTGCCACCGGCCGGGGTGTGAGCACAGATACGCAGTACTTC. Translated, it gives CATGRGVSTDTQYF.

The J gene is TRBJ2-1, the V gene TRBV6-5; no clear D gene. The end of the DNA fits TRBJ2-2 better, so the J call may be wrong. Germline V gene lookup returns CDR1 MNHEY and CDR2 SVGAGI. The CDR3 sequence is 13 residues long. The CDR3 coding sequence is TGTGCCAGCAGTTGTGCGAAAGGCAAGGAGCTGTTTTTT. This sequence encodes CASSCAKGKELFF.

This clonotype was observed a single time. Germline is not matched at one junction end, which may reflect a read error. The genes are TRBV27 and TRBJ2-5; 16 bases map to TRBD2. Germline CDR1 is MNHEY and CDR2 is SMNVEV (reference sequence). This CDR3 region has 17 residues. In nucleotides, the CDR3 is TGTGCCAGCAGTGCGGGACTAGCGGGAGGGGGCCAAGATACCCAGTACTTC. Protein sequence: CASSAGLAGGGQDTQYF.

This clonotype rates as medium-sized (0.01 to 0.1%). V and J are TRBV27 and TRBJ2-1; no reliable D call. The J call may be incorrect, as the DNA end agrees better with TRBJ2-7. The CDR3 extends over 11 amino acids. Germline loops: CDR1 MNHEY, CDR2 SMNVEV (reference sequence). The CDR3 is CAFCVVGEQYF. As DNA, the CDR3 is TGTGCCTTCTGCGTTGTGGGAGAGCAGTACTTC.

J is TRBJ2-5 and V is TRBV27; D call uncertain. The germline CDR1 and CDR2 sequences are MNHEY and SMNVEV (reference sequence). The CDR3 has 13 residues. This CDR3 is CGSSRLSTDTQYF. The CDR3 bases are TGTGGGAGCAGTCGCCTTAGCACAGATACCCAGTACTTC.

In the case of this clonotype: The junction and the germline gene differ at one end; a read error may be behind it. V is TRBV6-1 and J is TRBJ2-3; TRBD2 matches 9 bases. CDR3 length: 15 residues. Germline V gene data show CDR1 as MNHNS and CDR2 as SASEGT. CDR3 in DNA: TGTGCCAGCGAAAGGCTAGCGGGGAGCCAAGATACGCAGTATTTC. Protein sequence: CASERLAGSQDTQYF.

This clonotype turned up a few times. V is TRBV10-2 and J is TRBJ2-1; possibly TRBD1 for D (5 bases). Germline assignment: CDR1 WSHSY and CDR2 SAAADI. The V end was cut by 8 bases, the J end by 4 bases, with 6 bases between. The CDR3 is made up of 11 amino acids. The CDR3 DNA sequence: TGCGCCAGCGGACAATACAATGAGCAGTTCTTC. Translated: CASGQYNEQFF.

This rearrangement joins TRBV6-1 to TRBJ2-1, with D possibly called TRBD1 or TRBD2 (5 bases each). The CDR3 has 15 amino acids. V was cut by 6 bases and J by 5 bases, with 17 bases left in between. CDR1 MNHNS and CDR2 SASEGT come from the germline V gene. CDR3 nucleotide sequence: TGTGCCAGCAGAAGGTCAGGGAGCATAAACAATGAGCAGTTCTTC. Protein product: CASRRSGSINNEQFF.

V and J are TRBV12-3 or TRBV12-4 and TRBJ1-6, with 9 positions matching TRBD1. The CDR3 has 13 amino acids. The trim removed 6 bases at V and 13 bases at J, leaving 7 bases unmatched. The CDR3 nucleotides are TGTGCCAGCAGGGGGACAGGGAATAGGCCCCTCCACTTT. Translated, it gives CASRGTGNRPLHF.

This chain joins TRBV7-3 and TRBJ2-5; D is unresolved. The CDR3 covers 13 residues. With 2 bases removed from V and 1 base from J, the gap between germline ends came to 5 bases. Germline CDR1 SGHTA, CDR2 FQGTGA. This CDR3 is CASSLVSQETQYF. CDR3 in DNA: TGTGCCAGCAGCTTAGTCAGCCAAGAGACCCAGTACTTC.

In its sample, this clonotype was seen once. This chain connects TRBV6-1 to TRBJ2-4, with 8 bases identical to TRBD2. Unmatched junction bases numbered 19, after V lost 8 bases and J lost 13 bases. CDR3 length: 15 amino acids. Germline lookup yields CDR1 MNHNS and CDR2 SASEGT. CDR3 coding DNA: TGTGCCAGCGTCACGAGCGGGGGAGCCAAAAATATGCAGTACTTC. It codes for CASVTSGGAKNMQYF.

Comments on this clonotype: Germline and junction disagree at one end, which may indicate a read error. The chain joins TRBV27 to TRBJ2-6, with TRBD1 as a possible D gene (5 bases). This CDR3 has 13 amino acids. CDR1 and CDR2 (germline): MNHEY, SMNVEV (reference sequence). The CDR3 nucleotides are TGTGCCAGCAGCCTTACAGGCAAAGATACTCAGTATTTC. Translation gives CASSLTGKDTQYF.

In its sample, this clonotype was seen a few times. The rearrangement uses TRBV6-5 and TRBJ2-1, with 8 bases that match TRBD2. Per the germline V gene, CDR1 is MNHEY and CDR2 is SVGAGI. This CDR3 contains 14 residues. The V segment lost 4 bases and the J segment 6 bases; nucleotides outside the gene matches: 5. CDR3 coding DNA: TGTGCCAGCAGTTCGGGGGGGCTCGGCAATGAGCAGTTCTTC. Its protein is CASSSGGLGNEQFF.

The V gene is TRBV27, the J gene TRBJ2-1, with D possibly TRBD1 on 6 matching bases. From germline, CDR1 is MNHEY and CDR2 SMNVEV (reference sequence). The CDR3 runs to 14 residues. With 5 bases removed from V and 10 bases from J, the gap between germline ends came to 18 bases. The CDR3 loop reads CASSPRQESYEQFF. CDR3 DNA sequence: TGTGCCAGCAGTCCCAGACAGGAGTCCTACGAGCAGTTCTTC.

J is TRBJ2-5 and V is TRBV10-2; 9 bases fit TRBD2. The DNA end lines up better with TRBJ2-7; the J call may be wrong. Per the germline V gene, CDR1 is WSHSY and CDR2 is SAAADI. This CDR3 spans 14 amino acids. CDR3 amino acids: CATQGIAGVVEQYF. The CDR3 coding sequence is TGCGCCACCCAAGGAATAGCGGGAGTAGTCGAGCAGTACTTC.

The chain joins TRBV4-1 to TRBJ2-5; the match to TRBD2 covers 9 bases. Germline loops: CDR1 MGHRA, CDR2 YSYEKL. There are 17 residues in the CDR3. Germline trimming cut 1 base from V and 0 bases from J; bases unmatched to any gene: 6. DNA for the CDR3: TGCGCCAGCAGCCAAGGTGGCGGGAGGGGGCACCAAGAGACCCAGTACTTC. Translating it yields CASSQGGGRGHQETQYF.

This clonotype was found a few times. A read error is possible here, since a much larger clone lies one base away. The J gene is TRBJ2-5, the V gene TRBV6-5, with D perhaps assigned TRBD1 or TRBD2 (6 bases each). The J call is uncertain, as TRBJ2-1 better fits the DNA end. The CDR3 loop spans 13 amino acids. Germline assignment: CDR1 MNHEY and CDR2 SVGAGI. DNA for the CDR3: TGTGCCAGCAGTTCCCCCGGGGGCGACATTCAGTTCTTC. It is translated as CASSSPGGDIQFF.

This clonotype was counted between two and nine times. The CDR3 DNA is TGTGCCAGCAGCTCAGACGGGTATGGCTACACCTTC. Its protein is CASSSDGYGYTF. The rearrangement uses TRBV7-2 and TRBJ1-2; D call uncertain. V shed 4 bases and J shed 5 bases, with 8 bases lying between them. The CDR3 contains 12 residues. Germline CDR1 is SGHTA and CDR2 is FQGNSA.

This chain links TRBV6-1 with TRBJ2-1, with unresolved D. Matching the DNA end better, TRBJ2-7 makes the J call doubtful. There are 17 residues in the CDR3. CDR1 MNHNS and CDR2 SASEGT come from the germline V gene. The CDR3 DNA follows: TGTGCCAGCAGTGAAGGCGGCAGTCGATACTCCTACAATGAGCAGTACTTC. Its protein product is CASSEGGSRYSYNEQYF.

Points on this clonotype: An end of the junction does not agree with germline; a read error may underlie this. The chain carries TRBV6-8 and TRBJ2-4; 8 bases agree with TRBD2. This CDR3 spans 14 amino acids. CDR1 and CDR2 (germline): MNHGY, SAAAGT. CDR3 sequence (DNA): TGTGGCAGCGGGGGCCTGGGAGCCAAAGATACGCAGTATTTC. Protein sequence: CGSGGLGAKDTQYF.

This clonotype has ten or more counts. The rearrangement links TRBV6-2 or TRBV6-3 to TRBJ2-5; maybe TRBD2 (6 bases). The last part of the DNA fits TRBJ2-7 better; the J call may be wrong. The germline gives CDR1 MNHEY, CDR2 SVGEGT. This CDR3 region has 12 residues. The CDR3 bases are TGTGCCAGCAAGGAGGGCCCCTACGAGCAGTACTTC. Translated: CASKEGPYEQYF.

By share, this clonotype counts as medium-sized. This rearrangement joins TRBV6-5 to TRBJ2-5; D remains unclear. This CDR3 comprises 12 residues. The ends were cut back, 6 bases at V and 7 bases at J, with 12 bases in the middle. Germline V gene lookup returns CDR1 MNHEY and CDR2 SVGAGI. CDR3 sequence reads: CASSPSPGTQYF. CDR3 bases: TGTGCCAGCAGCCCATCCCCCGGGACCCAGTACTTC.